The clone carrying this T cell receptor (beta chain) was observed a handful of times. Antigen unknown. These data originate in a study of Graves' ophthalmopathy and Graves' hyperthyroidism. Study at large: Before any treatment, peripheral blood was taken at the initial diagnosis. Study results and limitations: For predicting ophthalmopathy progression, the model had almost 71% sensitivity and 72.22% specificity. Separation of ophthalmopathy from stable hyperthyroidism was achieved by a 13-signature model, at 85% to 90% sensitivity and around 81% specificity.

CDR3 length: 19 amino acids. Germline CDR1 and CDR2: LGHNA and YSLEER. Between the trimmed V and J ends, which lost 0 bases and 0 bases, there was a span of 18 bases. TCR beta CDR3 amplification used RNA transcripts. Second-round multiplex PCR came after first-round RT-PCR with HTBI primers. TCRdb re-analysed the multiplex PCR reads in MiXCR, keeping a single row per CDR3 protein. The sample gives around 600,000 distinct CDR3 sequences, roughly two fifths of which show up once; roughly 3% is in the top ten. This clonotype originated in an adult man with Graves' ophthalmopathy. The J gene is TRBJ1-3, the V gene TRBV4-3; TRBD1 is a possible D gene (5 bases). The sequencing sample was made of peripheral blood. The CDR3 DNA reads TGCGCCAGCAGCCAAGAAGGTGGGACCGAGGAATTCTCTGGAAACACCATATATTTT. Protein product: CASSQEGGTEEFSGNTIYF.